One and the same sample provided the 10 T cell receptor beta chains below, sequenced in a study of CD8 T cells in ankylosing spondylitis. The antigens for these receptors are not known. One entry per CDR3 protein, called by TCRdb with MiXCR from the 5' RACE reads. The sample holds hundreds of thousands of distinct CDR3 sequences; over 9.5% are singletons and the top ten take approximately 0.46%. Study findings and constraints: Blood of patients with ankylosing spondylitis appeared to be characterized by a TCR beta motif of several highly homologous variants.

Sequenced material: blood, either unsorted or a sorted T cell fraction (not recorded which). The source is a male donor with ankylosing spondylitis.

The chain employs TRBV5-1 and TRBJ1-2; D is possibly TRBD1 (5 bases). The germline V and J ends were trimmed by 3 bases and 4 bases, with 19 bases remaining between them. The CDR3 consists of 16 residues. CDR1 and CDR2 (germline): SGHRS, YFSETQ. This chain's CDR3 is CASSSGGTGTLYGYTF. In nucleotides, the CDR3 is TGCGCCAGCAGCTCCGGGGGTACCGGGACCCTCTATGGCTACACCTTC. The whole variable domain, filled in from reference TRBV5-1 and TRBJ1-2, reads KAGVTQTPRYLIKTRGQQVTLSCSPISGHRSVSWYQQTPGQGLQFLFEYFSETQRNKGNFPGRFSGRQFSNSRSEMNVSTLELGDSALYLCASSSGGTGTLYGYTFGSGTRLTVV.

The V and J genes are TRBV5-5 and TRBJ2-4; tentatively, D is TRBD1 (6 bases). The germline gives CDR1 SGHKS, CDR2 YYEKEE (reference sequence). V lost 6 bases to trimming and J lost 11 bases, with 18 bases between them. This CDR3 is 13 amino acids long. The CDR3, as DNA: TGTGCCAGCAACCTTGGGGGCAGCAGCTTTCAGTACTTC. Its translation is CASNLGGSSFQYF.

This clonotype was seen more than once but under ten times. The chain carries TRBV5-1 and TRBJ2-3, with D possibly matching TRBD2 (7 bases). Germline assignment: CDR1 SGHRS and CDR2 YFSETQ. This CDR3 has 15 amino acids. V was shortened by 4 bases and J by 6 bases, with 18 bases between the two germline ends. The CDR3 DNA follows: TGCGCCAGCAGCGACCCCGCGGGGGCACGGGATACGCAGTATTTT. It yields the protein CASSDPAGARDTQYF.

This clonotype was recorded many times. DNA of the CDR3: TGTGCCAGCAGTTACTCGATGAACACAGATACGCAGTATTTT. Translated, it gives CASSYSMNTDTQYF. The chain joins TRBV6-5 to TRBJ2-3; D uncertain. The CDR3 consists of 14 residues. V gave up 0 bases and J gave up 2 bases, with 6 bases separating them. Germline V gives CDR1 MNHEY, CDR2 SVGAGI.

This clonotype was observed a handful of times. CDR3 sequence reads: CSARPHYEQYF. The CDR3 DNA reads as TGCAGTGCTAGACCCCACTACGAGCAGTACTTC. This rearrangement joins TRBV20-1 to TRBJ2-7, with D uncertain. The CDR3 contains 11 residues. Germline V gene data show CDR1 as DFQATT and CDR2 as SNEGSKA (reference sequence). The V end was cut by 2 bases, the J end by 3 bases, with 5 bases between.

This clonotype was detected many times. This chain joins TRBV29-1 and TRBJ1-2, with unresolved D. The V gene lost 4 bases and the J gene lost 5 bases, with 14 bases spanning the gap. CDR3 size: 13 residues. Per the germline V gene, CDR1 is SQVTM and CDR2 is ANQGSEA. The CDR3 DNA reads as TGCAGCGTTGGGGCCACGGCGGGGTATGGCTACACCTTC. It yields the protein CSVGATAGYGYTF.

This clonotype has at least ten counts. The V call is TRBV9, the J call TRBJ1-1; D unclear. V was shortened by 0 bases and J by 2 bases, with 8 bases between the two germline ends. Germline V gene data show CDR1 as SGDLS and CDR2 as YYNGEE. The CDR3 is 14 residues long. The CDR3 DNA is TGTGCCAGCAGCGTAGGAGCACAAAACACTGAAGCTTTCTTT. It encodes CASSVGAQNTEAFF.

This clonotype was observed a handful of times. CDR3 region: CASSLNIIQYF. The DNA for the CDR3 is TGTGCCAGCAGCCTGAATATCATTCAGTACTTC. J is TRBJ2-4 and V is TRBV7-2; D is unclear. Germline CDR1 SGHTA, CDR2 FQGNSA. Trimming took 5 bases from V and 9 from J, leaving 8 bases between them. The CDR3 is 11 amino acids.

The sample holds a few counts of this clonotype. The rearrangement uses TRBV20-1 and TRBJ2-1; 11 bases fit TRBD2. The J segment lost 7 bases and the V segment lost 4 bases, leaving 6 bases of the junction unmatched. CDR1 is DFQATT, CDR2 SNEGSKA, per germline (reference sequence). The CDR3 is 14 amino acids. CDR3 DNA: TGCAGTGCTAACTCAAGACTAGCGGGAAATGAGCAGTTCTTC. This gives the protein CSANSRLAGNEQFF.

This clonotype was found many times. This chain uses TRBV6-1 with TRBJ2-4; TRBD1 or TRBD2 may be the D gene (6 bases each). V lost 5 bases, J lost 7 bases, and 15 bases lay in between. CDR3 length: 14 residues. The germline CDR1 and CDR2 sequences are MNHNS and SASEGT. Here the CDR3 reads CASSRTGRYNIQYF. CDR3 DNA sequence: TGTGCCAGCAGTCGAACAGGGAGGTACAACATTCAGTACTTC.